The entry below describes one T cell receptor (beta chain). What it recognizes is unknown. Produced via immunoSEQ multiplex PCR; TCRdb's table is partial and in-frame only. The sample holds 100,000 to 150,000 clones; approximately 94% are singletons and the top ten take 1.7%. The data originate from a study of cytomegalovirus exposure and HLA in healthy donors. General study findings and limits: The authors listed some 160 TCR beta chains as cytomegalovirus-associated.

The V gene's germline CDR1 is MNHNY and CDR2 SVGAGI (reference sequence). Trimming pared 0 bases from V and 2 bases from J, leaving 11 bases between. The CDR3 extends over 15 amino acids. The TCR originated in a man younger than 30 in good health and CMV-seronegative. V usage is TRBV6-6 and J usage is TRBJ2-7; possibly TRBD1 for D (6 bases). Sequencing was carried out using PBMCs. The CDR3 protein is CASSYSIQGAYEQYF. The CDR3 DNA reads TGTGCCAGCAGTTACTCGATACAGGGTGCCTACGAGCAGTACTTC.